This T cell receptor beta chain appears in the sequencing data of a study of blood T cell repertoires in COVID-19. The CDR3 is made up of 14 amino acids. Germline CDR1 and CDR2: SGHKS and YYEKEE (reference sequence). V dropped 7 bases and J dropped 4 bases, with 17 bases sitting between them. As originally analysed: Amplification of reference gene primers was used by the study to estimate nucleated cell counts. Clones were read by immunoSEQ multiplex PCR, and TCRdb kept only the in-frame ones, dropping some. That table gives V, J and clone size, and the DNA gave D and trimming. The repertoire holds tens of thousands of clones, with around 88% as singletons.

Sequenced material: peripheral blood. The TCR was taken from a man in his fifties or sixties with acute or convalescent COVID-19. The chain is built from TRBV5-5 and TRBJ1-2, with TRBD1 as a possible D gene (5 bases). As DNA, the CDR3 is TGTGCCAGCCATCCGGGGGAAAGTGCCTATGGCTACACCTTC. Residues: CASHPGESAYGYTF.